This is a list of T cell receptor beta chains from one sample in a study of blood T cells in healthy people across ages. Each CDR3 protein gets one entry after TCRdb re-called the 5' RACE reads with MiXCR. The top ten hold about 30% of the sample, which has hundreds of thousands of distinct CDR3 sequences, around 62% seen once. What was sequenced was blood. These receptors were obtained from a man between 25 and 39 years old in good health. Both conserved end residues are part of each CDR3. A D gene is named only where the DNA matches it firmly. The size field is filled for only some rows; it gives once, few, many or a size class.

>TRBJ2-7|.|.|TRBV12-3/TRBV12-4
TGTGCCAGCAGAAACGCCTACGAGCAGTACTTC
CASRNAYEQYF
>TRBJ1-1|.|.|TRBV6-5
TGTGCCAGCAGTACAACAGATATGAACACTGAAGCTTTCTTT
CASSTTDMNTEAFF
>TRBJ2-4|.|.|TRBV5-1
TGCGCCAGCAGCTTGGTTGAAGGGGAAGACAGTCAGTACTTC
CASSLVEGEDSQYF
>TRBJ1-1|.|.|TRBV27
TGTGCCAGCCTCAGGGCAGGCATGAACACTGAAGCTTTCTTT
CASLRAGMNTEAFF
>TRBJ2-3|.|.|TRBV6-6
TGTGCCGTCAGGGTCGCAGATACGCAGTATTTT
CAVRVADTQYF
>TRBJ2-7|TRBD2|.|TRBV6-5
TGTGCCAGTAGCGGGGCAAACTCCTACGAGCAGTACTTC
CASSGANSYEQYF
>TRBJ2-3|TRBD2|.|TRBV9
TGTGCCAGCAGCGACGGACTAGCGGGGACCACAGATACGCAGTATTTT
CASSDGLAGTTDTQYF
>TRBJ2-1|.|few|TRBV20-1
TGCAGTGCTAGAGCATTAGGCTCGGGGGCTCGGAGGGAGCAGTTCTTC
CSARALGSGARREQFF
>TRBJ2-1|.|.|TRBV7-2
TGTGCCAGCAGCTTAGGGCCGGGCCCGCCCGAGCAGTTCTTC
CASSLGPGPPEQFF
>TRBJ2-1|.|.|TRBV28
TGTGCCAGCAGTCCCGACTCCGCCAACAACAACGAGCAGTTCTTC
CASSPDSANNNEQFF
>TRBJ2-5|TRBD2|few|TRBV10-3
TGTGCCATCAGTGAGTGGCAGCGGGGAGAGACCCAGTACTTC
CAISEWQRGETQYF
>TRBJ2-3|.|.|TRBV2
TGTGCCAGCAGCGAGGAACTAGATTCAGATACGCAGTATTTT
CASSEELDSDTQYF
>TRBJ1-1|.|.|TRBV9
TGTGCCAGCACCCCCCGGATGGTGAACACTGAAGCTTTCTTT
CASTPRMVNTEAFF
>TRBJ2-7|.|.|TRBV9
TGTGCCAGCAGCGCCGGTATCCCCCAACTCGGCGAGCAGTACTTC
CASSAGIPQLGEQYF
>TRBJ2-3|TRBD2|few|TRBV7-9
TGTGCCAGCAGCTCGAGGACTAGCGGGGAGAACACAGATACGCAGTATTTT
CASSSRTSGENTDTQYF
>TRBJ1-2|.|.|TRBV5-6
TGTGCCAGCAACCCGGGACATACAACTAACTGTGGCTACACCTTC
CASNPGHTTNCGYTF
>TRBJ2-1|TRBD2|.|TRBV2
TGTGCCAGCAGACCAGGACTAGCGGGGGGTAAGAATGAGCAGTTCTTC
CASRPGLAGGKNEQFF
>TRBJ2-1|TRBD1|.|TRBV20-1
TGCAGTGCTATTCAGGGGGCGCTAAGTTTAAATGAGCAGTTCTTC
CSAIQGALSLNEQFF
>TRBJ1-2|TRBD1|few|TRBV7-9
TGTGCCAGCAGCGTTAGAGGCTTCCGGGACAGGGGATTTTATGGCTACACCTTC
CASSVRGFRDRGFYGYTF
>TRBJ2-5|.|medium-sized|TRBV12-3/TRBV12-4
TGTGCCAGCAGCCCTTCGAAAGCTGCCGTGACCCAGTACTTC
CASSPSKAAVTQYF
>TRBJ2-1|TRBD2|.|TRBV6-6
TGTGCCAGCAGCAAAGGCTGGAGCGGGGGGGCCGTTGAGCAGTTCTTC
CASSKGWSGGAVEQFF
>TRBJ2-1|.|.|TRBV11-3
TGTGCCAGCAGCTCCCCTTTCTACAATGAGCAGTTCTTC
CASSSPFYNEQFF
>TRBJ2-3|.|.|TRBV4-3
TGCGCCAGCAGCCAAGAGTCAGGGGAAGATACGCAGTATTTT
CASSQESGEDTQYF